The rows below give T cell receptor beta chains drawn from one sample of a study of regulatory T cells in long-lasting Graves disease. In TCRdb, the multiplex PCR reads were re-called with MiXCR into one record per CDR3 protein. Among about 240,000 distinct CDR3 sequences listed, just over 20% were seen once. The sequenced sample was peripheral blood mononuclear cells (PBMCs), obtained at new diagnosis, from a patient treated with antithyroid drugs. The receptors here all came from a female donor with Graves disease. Each CDR3 is given with its conserved first and last residue. A D gene is named only where the DNA matches it firmly. Clone size is not always given. Where it is, it says once, few, many or a class for expanded clones.

V,D,J,size,length,DNA,CDR3
TRBV11-2,TRBD1,TRBJ2-5,many,14,TGTGCCAGCAGCTTGGACAGGGTGGGAGAGACCCAGTACTTC,CASSLDRVGETQYF
TRBV18,NA,TRBJ2-2,many,16,TGTGCCAGCTCACCACCGGTTTCCCCCGCCACCGGGGAGCTGTTTTTT,CASSPPVSPATGELFF
TRBV11-3,TRBD2,TRBJ2-2,many,16,TGTGCCAGCAGCCAAACTAGCGGGGGAAACACCGGGGAGCTGTTTTTT,CASSQTSGGNTGELFF
TRBV19,TRBD2,TRBJ2-3,many,19,TGTGCCAGTTCCCCGGGACTAGCGGGTTACGACGCTAGCACAGATACGCAGTATTTT,CASSPGLAGYDASTDTQYF
TRBV12-3/TRBV12-4,NA,TRBJ1-4,many,13,TGTGCCAGCAGTTTGGGGGCGGATGAAAAACTGTTTTTT,CASSLGADEKLFF
TRBV18,NA,TRBJ2-2,NA,16,TGTGCCAGCTCACCCTCGGGAGCTCGGGTCACCGGGGAGCTGTTTTTT,CASSPSGARVTGELFF
TRBV11-3,NA,TRBJ2-5,few,15,TGTGCCAGCAGCCTGGAGCAGGGTCGCCAAGAGACCCAGTACTTC,CASSLEQGRQETQYF
TRBV4-2,TRBD1,TRBJ2-5,many,15,TGTGCCAGCAGCCCAGGGACAGCAAATCAAGAGACCCAGTACTTC,CASSPGTANQETQYF
TRBV4-3,TRBD1,TRBJ1-1,NA,17,TGCGCCAGCAGCCTTAGACAGGGGCTTTGGAAGAACACTGAAGCTTTCTTT,CASSLRQGLWKNTEAFF
TRBV20-1,NA,TRBJ1-2,NA,14,TGCAGTGCTAGGGTGGGGGCGGGTAACTATGGCTACACCTTC,CSARVGAGNYGYTF
TRBV7-2,NA,TRBJ1-5,many,15,TGTGCCAGCAGTCTCGGAGAGGGAAGCAATCAGCCCCAGCATTTT,CASSLGEGSNQPQHF
TRBV10-3,NA,TRBJ2-5,many,13,TGTGCCATCAGTGAGTGGGAGGAAGAGACCCAGTACTTC,CAISEWEEETQYF
TRBV30,NA,TRBJ2-7,many,12,TGTGCCTGGACTCGACGGGATTACGAGCAGTACTTC,CAWTRRDYEQYF
TRBV5-4,NA,TRBJ2-4,NA,14,TGTGCCAGCAGCTTGGCGGGCAGATTAAACATTCAGTACTTC,CASSLAGRLNIQYF
TRBV12-3/TRBV12-4,TRBD1,TRBJ1-1,many,13,TGTGCCAGCATTGACAGGGGGAACACTGAAGCTTTCTTT,CASIDRGNTEAFF
TRBV5-1,NA,TRBJ2-7,many,15,TGCGCCAGCAGCTTGGATCCTAGCAGACCCTACGAGCAGTACTTC,CASSLDPSRPYEQYF
TRBV2,TRBD2,TRBJ2-2,many,15,TGTGCCAGCAGACGACTAGCGGGAGTCACCGGGGAGCTGTTTTTT,CASRRLAGVTGELFF
TRBV6-4,NA,TRBJ2-2,few,12,TGTGCCAGCAGTGGTGCATCCGGGGAGCTGTTTTTT,CASSGASGELFF
TRBV5-1,NA,TRBJ1-1,NA,14,TGCGCCAGCAGATTAGGCGGGCAGGTGTCTGAAGCTTTCTTT,CASRLGGQVSEAFF
TRBV6-1,TRBD1,TRBJ2-5,many,15,TGTGCCAGCAGAACTAGACAGGGAATCAAAGAGACCCAGTACTTC,CASRTRQGIKETQYF
TRBV7-3,TRBD2,TRBJ2-3,many,15,TGTGCCAGCAGCACGCGGGGGGGCGGGGCAGATACGCAGTATTTT,CASSTRGGGADTQYF
TRBV7-2,TRBD2,TRBJ2-1,many,14,TGTGCCAGCAGCTTAAGGGCGGGGGGAGATGAGCAGTTCTTC,CASSLRAGGDEQFF
TRBV19,NA,TRBJ2-5,NA,15,TGTGCCAGTAGTATAAAGTACGACCCACCGGAGACCCAGTACTTC,CASSIKYDPPETQYF
TRBV6-1,TRBD2,TRBJ2-7,many,13,TGCGCCAGCAGAGCGGGACTCACCTACGAGCAGTACTTC,CASRAGLTYEQYF
TRBV12-3/TRBV12-4,NA,TRBJ1-5,NA,14,TGTGCCAGCATCGACAGATATAGCAATCAGCCCCAGCATTTT,CASIDRYSNQPQHF
TRBV20-1,NA,TRBJ1-4,many,13,TGCAGTGCTAGAAACAGGGTTGCGGAAAAACTGTTTTTT,CSARNRVAEKLFF
TRBV28,TRBD2,TRBJ2-1,many,15,TGTGCCAGCAGTGAAAGCGGGGGACCCTACAATGAGCAGTTCTTC,CASSESGGPYNEQFF
TRBV28,NA,TRBJ1-5,many,12,TGTGCCAGCAGTTTTGGCATGCAGCCCCAGCATTTT,CASSFGMQPQHF
TRBV19,NA,TRBJ1-1,many,14,TGTGCCAGTCGGGACCTTGTGGCAGACACTGAAGCTTTCTTT,CASRDLVADTEAFF